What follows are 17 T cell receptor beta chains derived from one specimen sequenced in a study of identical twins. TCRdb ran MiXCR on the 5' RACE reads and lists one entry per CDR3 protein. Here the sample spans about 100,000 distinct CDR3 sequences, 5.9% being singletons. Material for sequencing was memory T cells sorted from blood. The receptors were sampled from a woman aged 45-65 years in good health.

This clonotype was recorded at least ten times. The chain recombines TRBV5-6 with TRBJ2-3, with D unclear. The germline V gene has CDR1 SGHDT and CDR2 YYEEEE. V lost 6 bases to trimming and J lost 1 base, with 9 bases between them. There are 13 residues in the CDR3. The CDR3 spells CASNVLGTDTQYF. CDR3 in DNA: TGTGCCAGCAACGTACTTGGCACAGATACGCAGTATTTT.

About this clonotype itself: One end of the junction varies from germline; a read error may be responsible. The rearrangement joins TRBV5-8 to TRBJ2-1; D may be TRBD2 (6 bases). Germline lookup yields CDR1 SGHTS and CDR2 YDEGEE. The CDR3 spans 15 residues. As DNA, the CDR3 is TGTGCCAGCAGCCCGACGGGAGACTCCTACAATAAGCAGTTCTTC. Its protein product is CASSPTGDSYNKQFF.

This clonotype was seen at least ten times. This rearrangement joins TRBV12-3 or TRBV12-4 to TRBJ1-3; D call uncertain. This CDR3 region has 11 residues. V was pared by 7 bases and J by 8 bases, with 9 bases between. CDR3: CASTMRDTIYF. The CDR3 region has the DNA TGTGCCAGCACCATGCGGGACACCATATATTTT.

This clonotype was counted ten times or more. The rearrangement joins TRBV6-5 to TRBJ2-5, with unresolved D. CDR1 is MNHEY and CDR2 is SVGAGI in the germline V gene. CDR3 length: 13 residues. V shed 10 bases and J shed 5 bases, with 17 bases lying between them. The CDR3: CATAGSLSETQYF. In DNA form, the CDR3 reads TGTGCCACTGCCGGTTCCCTCTCCGAGACCCAGTACTTC.

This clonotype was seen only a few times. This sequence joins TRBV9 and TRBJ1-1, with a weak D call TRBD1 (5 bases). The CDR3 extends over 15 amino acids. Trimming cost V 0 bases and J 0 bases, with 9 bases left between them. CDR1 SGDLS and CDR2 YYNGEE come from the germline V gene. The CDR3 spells CASSVGGSMNTEAFF. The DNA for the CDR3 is TGTGCCAGCAGCGTAGGGGGCAGCATGAACACTGAAGCTTTCTTT.

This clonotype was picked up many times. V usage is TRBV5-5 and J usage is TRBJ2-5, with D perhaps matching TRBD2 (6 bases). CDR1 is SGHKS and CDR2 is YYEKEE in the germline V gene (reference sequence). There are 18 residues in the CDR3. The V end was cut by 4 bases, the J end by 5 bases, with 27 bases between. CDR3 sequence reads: CASSLGWDLSFSKETQYF. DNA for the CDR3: TGTGCCAGCAGCCTCGGTTGGGACTTATCCTTCTCGAAGGAGACCCAGTACTTC. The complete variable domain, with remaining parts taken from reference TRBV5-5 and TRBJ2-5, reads DAGVTQSPTHLIKTRGQQVTLRCSPISGHKSVSWYQQVLGQGPQFIFQYYEKEERGRGNFPDRFSARQFPNYSSELNVNALLLGDSALYLCASSLGWDLSFSKETQYFGPGTRLLVL.

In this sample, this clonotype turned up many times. Written as DNA, the CDR3 is TGTGCCAGCAGTTTACTCGGGGGGGGGAATCAGCCCCAGCATTTT. This translates into CASSLLGGGNQPQHF. The V and J genes are TRBV12-3 or TRBV12-4 and TRBJ1-5; D is perhaps TRBD1 (5 bases). V was shortened by 2 bases and J by 4 bases, with 12 bases between the two germline ends. The CDR3 is 15 residues long.

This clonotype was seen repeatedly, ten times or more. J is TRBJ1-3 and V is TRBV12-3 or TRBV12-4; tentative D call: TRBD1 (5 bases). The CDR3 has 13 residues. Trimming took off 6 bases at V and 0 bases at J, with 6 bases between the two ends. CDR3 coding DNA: TGTGCCAGCAGAGGGGTCTCTGGAAACACCATATATTTT. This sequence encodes CASRGVSGNTIYF.

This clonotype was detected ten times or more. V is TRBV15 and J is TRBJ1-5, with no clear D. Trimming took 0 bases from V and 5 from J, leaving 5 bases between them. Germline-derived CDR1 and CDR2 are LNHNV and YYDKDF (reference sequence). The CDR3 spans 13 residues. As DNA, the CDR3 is TGTGCCACCAGCAGAGAGCTGGATCAGCCCCAGCATTTT. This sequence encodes CATSRELDQPQHF.

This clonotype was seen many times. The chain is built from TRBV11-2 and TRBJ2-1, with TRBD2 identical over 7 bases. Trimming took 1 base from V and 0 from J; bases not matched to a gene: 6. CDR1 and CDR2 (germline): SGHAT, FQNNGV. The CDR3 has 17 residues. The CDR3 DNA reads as TGTGCCAGCAGCTTAGGTAGCGGGCGAAACTCCTACAATGAGCAGTTCTTC. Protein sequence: CASSLGSGRNSYNEQFF.

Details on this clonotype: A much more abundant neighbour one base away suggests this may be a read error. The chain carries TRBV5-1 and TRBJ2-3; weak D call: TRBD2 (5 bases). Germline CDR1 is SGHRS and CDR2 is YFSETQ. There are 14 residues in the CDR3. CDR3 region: CASSLGESTDTLYF. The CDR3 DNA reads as TGCGCCAGCAGCTTGGGGGAGAGCACAGATACGCTGTATTTT.

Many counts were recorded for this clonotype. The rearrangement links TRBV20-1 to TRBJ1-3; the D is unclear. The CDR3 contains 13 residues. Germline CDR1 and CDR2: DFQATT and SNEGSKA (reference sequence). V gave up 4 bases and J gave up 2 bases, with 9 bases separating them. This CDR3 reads CSATIRAGNTIYF. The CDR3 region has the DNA TGCAGTGCTACCATTCGCGCTGGAAACACCATATATTTT.

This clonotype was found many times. CDR3 in DNA: TGCAGTGCTATCTACAGGACAGGGTTCACTGATACGCAGTATTTT. Its protein product is CSAIYRTGFTDTQYF. V and J are TRBV20-1 and TRBJ2-3; the match to TRBD1 covers 8 bases. The CDR3 extends over 15 amino acids. V was clipped by 4 bases and J by 6 bases; unmatched bases: 12. Germline loops: CDR1 DFQATT, CDR2 SNEGSKA (reference sequence).

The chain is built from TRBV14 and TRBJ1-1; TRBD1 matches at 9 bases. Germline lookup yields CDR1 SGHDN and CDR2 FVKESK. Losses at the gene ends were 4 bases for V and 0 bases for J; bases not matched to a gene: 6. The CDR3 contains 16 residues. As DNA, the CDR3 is TGTGCCAGCAGCCGACGGACAGGGGACTTGAACACTGAAGCTTTCTTT. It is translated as CASSRRTGDLNTEAFF. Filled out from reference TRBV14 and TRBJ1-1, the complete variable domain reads EAGVTQFPSHSVIEKGQTVTLRCDPISGHDNLYWYRRVMGKEIKFLLHFVKESKQDESGMPNNRFLAERTGGTYSTLKVQPAELEDSGVYFCASSRRTGDLNTEAFFGQGTRLTVV.

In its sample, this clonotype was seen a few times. CDR3 DNA sequence: TGTGCCAGTAGTTGGAACAGAGAAAAACTGTTTTTT. Its translation is CASSWNREKLFF. This rearrangement joins TRBV19 to TRBJ1-4, with no clear D. This CDR3 is built from 12 residues. CDR1 and CDR2 (germline): LNHDA, SQIVND (reference sequence). With 5 bases removed from V and 8 bases from J, the gap between germline ends came to 9 bases.

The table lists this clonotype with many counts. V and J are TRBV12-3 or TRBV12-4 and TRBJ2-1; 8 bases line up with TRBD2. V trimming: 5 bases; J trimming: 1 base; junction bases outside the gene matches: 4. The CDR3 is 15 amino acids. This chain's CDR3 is CASSPSGRSYNEQFF. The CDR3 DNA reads TGTGCCAGCAGTCCCAGCGGGAGATCCTACAATGAGCAGTTCTTC.

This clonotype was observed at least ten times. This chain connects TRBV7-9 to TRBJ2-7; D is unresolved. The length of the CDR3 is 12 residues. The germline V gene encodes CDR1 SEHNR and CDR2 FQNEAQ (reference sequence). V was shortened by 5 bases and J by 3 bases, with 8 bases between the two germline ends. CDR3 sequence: CASSPGRYEQYF. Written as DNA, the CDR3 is TGTGCCAGCAGCCCCGGGCGCTACGAGCAGTACTTC.